The 16 T cell receptor beta chains listed next were all sequenced from one sample in a study of blood T cell repertoires in COVID-19. The method was immunoSEQ multiplex PCR; TCRdb's version includes in-frame clones alone and lacks a portion of them. The sample has approximately 220,000 clones, around 90% seen once; the top ten hold 3% to 3.5%. The sample comprised peripheral blood. The receptors come from a man aged 60 to 75 with acute or convalescent COVID-19.

The V call is TRBV28, the J call TRBJ1-2, with D maybe TRBD1 (6 bases). Germline CDR1 reads MDHEN; CDR2 reads SYDVKM. Trimming pared 7 bases from V and 6 bases from J, leaving 12 bases between. The length of the CDR3 is 12 residues. CDR3 sequence: CASNRDLDGYTF. CDR3 in DNA: TGTGCCAGCAACAGGGATTTGGATGGCTACACCTTC.

CDR3 DNA sequence: TGTGCCAGCAGTCTCACCCAGGGGGTGGAAGGCTACACCTTC. Translation: CASSLTQGVEGYTF. The rearrangement uses TRBV6-5 and TRBJ1-2; 7 bases line up with TRBD1. The CDR3 is 14 residues long. Germline values: CDR1 MNHEY, CDR2 SVGAGI. V lost 5 bases to trimming and J lost 8 bases; unmatched junction nucleotides: 11.

The rearrangement joins TRBV5-6 to TRBJ2-3; 8 bases agree with TRBD2. Looked up from germline, CDR1 is SGHDT and CDR2 is YYEEEE. J was trimmed by 0 bases and V by 9 bases; bases with no gene match: 12. The length of the CDR3 is 16 residues. The CDR3 DNA follows: TGTGCCACCCACGATTTCGCGGGGGGAAGCACAGATACGCAGTATTTT. Translation gives CATHDFAGGSTDTQYF.

V and J are TRBV27 and TRBJ2-5; perhaps TRBD2 as D (6 bases). The V end lost 5 bases, the J end lost 2 bases, and 9 bases lay between the germline ends. CDR1 is MNHEY and CDR2 is SMNVEV in the germline V gene (reference sequence). This CDR3 spans 13 amino acids. CDR3 sequence reads: CASSRLGQETQYF. DNA of the CDR3: TGTGCCAGCAGTCGACTAGGTCAAGAGACCCAGTACTTC.

V gene TRBV2 combines with J gene TRBJ2-1; D unresolved. The germline gives CDR1 SNHLY, CDR2 FYNNEI. The CDR3 loop spans 10 amino acids. V dropped 7 bases and J dropped 7 bases, with 5 bases sitting between them. The CDR3 loop reads CASTGNEQFF. CDR3 sequence (DNA): TGTGCCAGCACAGGAAATGAGCAGTTCTTC.

The chain carries TRBV19 and TRBJ1-1, with 7 bases fitting TRBD1. With 6 bases clipped from V and 4 bases from J, the junction kept 14 bases outside the gene matches. In germline, CDR1 is LNHDA, CDR2 SQIVND (reference sequence). The CDR3 length is 16 residues. As DNA, the CDR3 is TGTGCCAGTAGGCAAATTCGACAGGGATTGGGCACTGAAGCTTTCTTT. Its translation: CASRQIRQGLGTEAFF. Filled out from reference TRBV19 and TRBJ1-1, the complete variable domain reads DGGITQSPKYLFRKEGQNVTLSCEQNLNHDAMYWYRQDPGQGLRLIYYSQIVNDFQKGDIAEGYSVSREKKESFPLTVTSAQKNPTAFYLCASRQIRQGLGTEAFFGQGTRLTVV.

There are a few counts of this clone. The rearrangement links TRBV5-6 to TRBJ1-6; TRBD1 matches at 9 bases. Germline loops: CDR1 SGHDT, CDR2 YYEEEE. This CDR3 spans 16 amino acids. V shed 0 bases and J 10 bases; nucleotides not matched to a gene: 8. CDR3 coding DNA: TGTGCCAGCAGCTTGGCCGGGACAGGGAACAACTCACCCCTCCACTTT. Protein product: CASSLAGTGNNSPLHF.

The chain recombines TRBV27 with TRBJ1-2; D possibly corresponds to TRBD1 (6 bases). Trimming stripped 0 bases from V and 3 bases from J, with 11 bases between. The CDR3 consists of 15 residues. Germline V CDR1 and CDR2: MNHEY, SMNVEV (reference sequence). CDR3 amino acids: CASSLSEAGDYGYTF. CDR3 sequence (DNA): TGTGCCAGCAGTTTATCGGAGGCAGGGGACTATGGCTACACCTTC.

This chain links TRBV30 with TRBJ2-5; TRBD2 aligns across 14 bases. CDR1 and CDR2 (germline): GTSNPN, SVGIG (reference sequence). CDR3 length: 14 amino acids. Trimming removed 2 bases from V and 7 bases from J; junction bases left unmatched: 3. The CDR3 nucleotides read TGTGCCTGGAGTACCGGACTAGCGGGGGGGACCCAGTACTTC. As protein: CAWSTGLAGGTQYF.

The J gene is TRBJ2-5, the V gene TRBV25-1; possible D gene TRBD2, 5 bases. Trimming stripped 8 bases from V and 2 bases from J, with 27 bases between. The germline CDR1 and CDR2 sequences are MGHDK and SYGVNS. CDR3 length: 18 residues. The CDR3 loop is CASACLRPPLDQQETQYF. The DNA of the CDR3 is TGTGCCAGCGCATGCCTCCGTCCCCCACTAGACCAACAAGAGACCCAGTACTTC.

The chain couples TRBV29-1 to TRBJ1-1; 7 bases are a match to TRBD1. The CDR3 contains 16 residues. CDR1 SQVTM and CDR2 ANQGSEA come from the germline V gene. With V trimmed by 5 bases and J by 0 bases, 12 bases remained unmatched. CDR3 protein: CSVLGGLWPMNTEAFF. The CDR3 region has the DNA TGCAGCGTTTTAGGGGGCCTATGGCCGATGAACACTGAAGCTTTCTTT.

This chain uses TRBV24-1 with TRBJ2-3; D is unresolved. V was trimmed by 0 bases and J by 0 bases, leaving 9 bases between them. Looked up from germline, CDR1 is KGHDR and CDR2 is SFDVKD. The CDR3 length is 16 residues. The CDR3 bases are TGTGCCACCAGTGATTTGGGCCAGTTAAGCACAGATACGCAGTATTTT. Translated: CATSDLGQLSTDTQYF.

The chain recombines TRBV27 with TRBJ2-7; no firm D call. Germline CDR1 MNHEY, CDR2 SMNVEV (reference sequence). CDR3 length: 12 residues. V was pared by 8 bases and J by 6 bases, with 14 bases between. CDR3 nucleotides: TGTGCCAGCCGATCTGGCCCAGGCGAGCAGTACTTC. Translation: CASRSGPGEQYF.

The chain links TRBV5-6 to TRBJ1-6; possibly TRBD1 for D (5 bases). This CDR3 contains 14 residues. From germline, CDR1 is SGHDT and CDR2 YYEEEE. The ends were cut back, 0 bases at V and 8 bases at J, with 9 bases in the middle. For the CDR3, the DNA is TGTGCCAGCAGCTTGGGCAGGGTACATTCACCCCTCCACTTT. Translation gives CASSLGRVHSPLHF.

The V call is TRBV24-1, the J call TRBJ2-3, with TRBD1 matching 11 bases. Germline values: CDR1 KGHDR, CDR2 SFDVKD. The CDR3 is 16 amino acids. Trimming took 4 bases from V and 4 from J; bases not matched to a gene: 6. In nucleotides, the CDR3 is TGTGCCACCAGTGAACCCGGACAGGGGGCGTCAGATACGCAGTATTTT. Protein product: CATSEPGQGASDTQYF.

The chain employs TRBV6-5 and TRBJ2-3, with 8 bases aligning to TRBD1. The CDR3 is made up of 15 amino acids. Germline V gives CDR1 MNHEY, CDR2 SVGAGI. V trimming: 5 bases; J trimming: 3 bases; junction bases outside the gene matches: 7. The chain's CDR3 is CASSSDRGGTDTQYF. In DNA form, the CDR3 reads TGTGCCAGCAGTAGCGACAGGGGTGGGACAGATACGCAGTATTTT.